What follows describes a single T cell receptor beta chain. Its antigen is currently unknown. The sample is drawn from a study of glioma-infiltrating T cells after dendritic cell vaccination. For the study at large: Samples are from glioblastoma patients in Phase I and II dendritic cell vaccine trials.

The PCR used 60 V beta and 13 J beta primers. The data were produced by immunoSEQ multiplex PCR, yet TCRdb's version contains in-frame clones alone and is incomplete. Of about 95,000 clones in the sample, 85% were seen once. Patients had residual fresh-frozen tumor tissue and more than two years of survival data. Looked up from germline, CDR1 is MNHNS and CDR2 is SASEGT. There are 13 residues in the CDR3. V was pared by 5 bases and J by 8 bases, with 7 bases of the junction left unmatched. Findings of the study overall: Higher TCR clonality did not directly relate to longer survival.

This receptor was obtained from a human donor with glioblastoma. The sample here was blood, taken before dendritic cell vaccination. The chain joins TRBV6-1 to TRBJ1-2, with 8 bases lining up with TRBD1. The CDR3 loop is CASSPGQGRGYTF. For the CDR3, the DNA is TGTGCCAGCAGTCCCGGACAGGGTCGAGGCTACACCTTC.